This T cell receptor (beta chain) was captured by sequencing in a study of cytotoxic CD8 clonotypes in ibrutinib-treated CLL. Findings and caveats of the study: Clonality was higher at baseline than in age-matched healthy donors and tracked circulating CD8+ T-cell counts. Public clonotypes were seen rarely and were contracted or stable on treatment. Patients with sustained remission and those progressing were sampled at differing times.

CDR1 is SGHRS and CDR2 is YFSETQ in the germline V gene. V lost 4 bases and J lost 7; bases outside the gene matches: 9. CDR3 length equals 16 residues. As to this clone: Its antigen remains unidentified.

Clones were sequenced by immunoSEQ multiplex PCR, and TCRdb holds only the in-frame ones, with some missing. Counted here are some 200,000 clones, over 65% occurring once; the ten biggest clones make up 5.5% to 7%. The clonotype originates from a human donor with chronic lymphocytic leukemia. Sample: PBMCs, taken after 12 months of ibrutinib treatment. The chain employs TRBV5-1 and TRBJ2-1; 12 nucleotides match TRBD2. The CDR3 reads CASSPLLAGGHNEQFF. Written as DNA, the CDR3 is TGCGCCAGCAGCCCACTTCTAGCGGGGGGGCATAATGAGCAGTTCTTC.